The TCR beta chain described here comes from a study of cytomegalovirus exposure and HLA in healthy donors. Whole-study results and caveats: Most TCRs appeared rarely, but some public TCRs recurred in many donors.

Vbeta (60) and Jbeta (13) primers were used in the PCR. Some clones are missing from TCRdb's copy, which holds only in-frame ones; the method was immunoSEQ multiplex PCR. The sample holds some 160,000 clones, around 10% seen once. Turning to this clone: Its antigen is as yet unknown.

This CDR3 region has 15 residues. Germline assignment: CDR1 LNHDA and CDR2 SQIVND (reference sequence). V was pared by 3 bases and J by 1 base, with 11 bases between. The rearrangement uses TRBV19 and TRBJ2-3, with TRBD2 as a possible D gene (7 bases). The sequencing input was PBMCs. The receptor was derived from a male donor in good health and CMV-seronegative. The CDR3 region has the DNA TGTGCCAGTAGTATCGGGGGGCCAGGCACAGATACGCAGTATTTT. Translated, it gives CASSIGGPGTDTQYF.